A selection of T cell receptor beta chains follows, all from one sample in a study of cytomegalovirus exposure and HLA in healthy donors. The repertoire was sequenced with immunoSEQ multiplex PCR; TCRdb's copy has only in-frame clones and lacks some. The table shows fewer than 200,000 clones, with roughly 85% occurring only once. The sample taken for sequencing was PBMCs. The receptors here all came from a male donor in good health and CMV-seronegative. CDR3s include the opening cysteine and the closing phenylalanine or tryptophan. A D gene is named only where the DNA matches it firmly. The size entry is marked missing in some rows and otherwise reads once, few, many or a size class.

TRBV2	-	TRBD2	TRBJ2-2	TGTGCCAGCAGTGGGACTAGCGGGGCCACCGGGGAGCTGTTTTTT	CASSGTSGATGELFF
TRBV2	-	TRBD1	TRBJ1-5	TGTGCCAGCAGTGTTCGACAGGGGCGACAGCCCCAGCATTTT	CASSVRQGRQPQHF
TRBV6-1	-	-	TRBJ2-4	TGTGCCAGCAGTGAAGTTCCGAGCCCAAACATTCAGTACTTC	CASSEVPSPNIQYF
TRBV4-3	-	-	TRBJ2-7	TGCGCCAGCAGCCAATACCTACCTCGGGGTAGCGGCAAGGGCTACGAGCAGTACTTC	CASSQYLPRGSGKGYEQYF
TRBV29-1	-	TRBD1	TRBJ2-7	TGCAGCGCCCGGACAGGGGGTAACGAGCAGTACTTC	CSARTGGNEQYF
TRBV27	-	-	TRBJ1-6	TGTGCCAGCAGTTCCCGGGGAGTCTATAATTCACCCCTCCACTTT	CASSSRGVYNSPLHF
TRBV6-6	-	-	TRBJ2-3	TGTGCCAGCAGTTACGGGCAGGCCCATACAGATACGCAGTATTTT	CASSYGQAHTDTQYF
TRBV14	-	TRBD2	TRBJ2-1	TGTGCCAGCAGCCAAGATGCAGCGGGGGGGGCCCAGTTCTTC	CASSQDAAGGAQFF
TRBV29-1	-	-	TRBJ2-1	TGCAGCGGCGAAGTGGTGGCCTACAATGAGCAGTTCTTC	CSGEVVAYNEQFF
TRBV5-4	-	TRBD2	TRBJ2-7	TGTGCCAGCAGCTTGGAGGGGACTAGCGACGAGCAGTACTTC	CASSLEGTSDEQYF
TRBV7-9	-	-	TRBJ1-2	TGTGCCAGCAGCCCACGACTAGGACCGACCTATGGCTACACCTTC	CASSPRLGPTYGYTF
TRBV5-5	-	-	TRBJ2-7	TGTGCCAGCAGCTTGGTCCATAGCGACGAGCAGTACTTC	CASSLVHSDEQYF
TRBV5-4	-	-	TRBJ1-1	TGTGCCAGCAGCCCACCACGGTCCACGGAGACTGAAGCTTTCTTT	CASSPPRSTETEAFF
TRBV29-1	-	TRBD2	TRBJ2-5	TGCAGCGTTGAGCGGTCTAGCGGGGAAGAGACCCAGTACTTC	CSVERSSGEETQYF
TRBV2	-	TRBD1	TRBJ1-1	TGTGCCAGCAGTACAGGGGTGGGTTGCACTGAAGCTTTCTTT	CASSTGVGCTEAFF
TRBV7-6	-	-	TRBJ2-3	TGTGCCAGCAGCCAACGAGTCTCTACTAGCACAGATACGCAGTATTTT	CASSQRVSTSTDTQYF
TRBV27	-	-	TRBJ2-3	TGTGCCACCAACTTACTAGGCACAGATACGCAGTATTTT	CATNLLGTDTQYF
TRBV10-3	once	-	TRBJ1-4	TGTGCCATCAGCCAGCAGGGTGCAACTAATGAAAAACTGTTTTTT	CAISQQGATNEKLFF